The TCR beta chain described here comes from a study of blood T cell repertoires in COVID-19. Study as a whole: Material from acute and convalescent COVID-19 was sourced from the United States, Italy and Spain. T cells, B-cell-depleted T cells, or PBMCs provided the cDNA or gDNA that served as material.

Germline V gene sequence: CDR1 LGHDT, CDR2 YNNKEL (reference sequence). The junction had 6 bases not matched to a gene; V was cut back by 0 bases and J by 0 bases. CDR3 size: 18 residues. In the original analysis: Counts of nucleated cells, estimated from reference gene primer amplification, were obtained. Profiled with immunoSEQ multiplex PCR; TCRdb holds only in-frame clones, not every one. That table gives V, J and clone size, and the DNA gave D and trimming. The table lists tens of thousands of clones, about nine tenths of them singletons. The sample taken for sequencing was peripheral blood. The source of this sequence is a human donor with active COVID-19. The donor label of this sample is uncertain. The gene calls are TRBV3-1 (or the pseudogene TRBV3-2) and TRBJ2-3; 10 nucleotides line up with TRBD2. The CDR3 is CASSQDGPSGGSTDTQYF. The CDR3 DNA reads TGTGCCAGCAGCCAAGATGGGCCTAGCGGGGGTAGCACAGATACGCAGTATTTT.